This TCR beta chain was captured in a study of blood T cell repertoires in COVID-19. Using immunoSEQ multiplex PCR, the repertoire was profiled, and TCRdb retains in-frame clones only, with some absent. The data contain roughly 400,000 clones, 91% of them seen just once; the ten biggest clones take up over 0.7%. CDR1 and CDR2 (germline): MNHEY, SVGAGI. The V gene lost 4 bases and the J gene lost 0 bases, with 9 bases spanning the gap. The CDR3 runs 14 residues. This clonotype was sampled from a woman in her forties who had been exposed to COVID-19. Sequencing was performed on PBMCs or T cells enriched from blood (not recorded which). The chain employs TRBV6-5 and TRBJ1-1; D remains ambiguous. The CDR3 coding sequence is TGTGCCAGCAGTTTCAGTTTCTTGAACACTGAAGCTTTCTTT. Translating it yields CASSFSFLNTEAFF.